This is a list of T cell receptor beta chains from one sample in a study of human T cells and chemical hapten exposure. MiXCR, run by TCRdb on the RACE reads, gives a single entry per CDR3 protein. The sample holds 150,000 or so distinct CDR3 sequences, about 14% seen once. The material sequenced was whole blood, taken in connection with sensitization to the hapten diphenylcyclopropenone (DPC). The receptors were gathered from a woman in her 30s with alopecia areata. Some clones in this sample may be carry-over from other donors' samples. Each CDR3 is given with its conserved first and last residue. The D gene is left open where the match is weak. Where a row states a size, it is once, few, many or the class of an expanded clone; other rows omit it.

>TRBJ1-5|TRBV9|-|-
TGTGCCAGCAGCGGCGGGACACTGAATCAGCCCCAGCATTTT
CASSGGTLNQPQHF
>TRBJ2-3|TRBV7-8|-|TRBD2
TGTGCCAGCAGCCGGACTAGCGGGGGGGCGAGTGCAGATACGCAGTATTTT
CASSRTSGGASADTQYF
>TRBJ2-1|TRBV5-1|-|-
TGCGCCAGCAGCGGGGGACTTCACAATGAGCAGTTCTTC
CASSGGLHNEQFF
>TRBJ1-5|TRBV7-9|few|TRBD1
TGTGCCAGCAGCTTATGGCTCGGGACAGGAGAATATAGCAATCAGCCCCAGCATTTT
CASSLWLGTGEYSNQPQHF
>TRBJ2-1|TRBV5-6|few|-
TGTGCCAGCAGCTTGGGCCTGTTCGAGCAGTTCTTC
CASSLGLFEQFF
>TRBJ1-1|TRBV18|-|TRBD1
TGTGCCAGCTCACCCTTGACAGGGGAGTTGGCCACTGAAGCTTTCTTT
CASSPLTGELATEAFF
>TRBJ2-7|TRBV6-2/TRBV6-3|few|-
TGTGCCAGCAGTTACCAGGGGACATCCTTCTACGAGCAGTACTTC
CASSYQGTSFYEQYF
>TRBJ2-7|TRBV6-2/TRBV6-3|many|-
TGTGCCAGCAGTTACCTGCCGGGTTCCTACGAGCAGTACTTC
CASSYLPGSYEQYF
>TRBJ1-2|TRBV20-1|-|TRBD1
TGCAGTGCTAGAGACGTTAACGGGACAGGGCGGTATGGCTACACCTTC
CSARDVNGTGRYGYTF
>TRBJ1-2|TRBV19|-|TRBD1
TGTGCCAGTAGTACGGGACAGGGGAGCAGCCGCGGCTACACCTTC
CASSTGQGSSRGYTF
>TRBJ1-1|TRBV29-1|few|-
TGCAGCGTTGAAGGGGGAGGGAGGGCCTTGAACACTGAAGCTTTCTTT
CSVEGGGRALNTEAFF
>TRBJ1-2|TRBV5-1|few|TRBD1
TGCGCCAGCAGCTCTCTAGGGACAGGGGCCTATGGCTACACCTTC
CASSSLGTGAYGYTF
>TRBJ1-6|TRBV14|many|-
TGTGCCAGCAGCCAAGAAGGGCATTCACCCCTCCACTTT
CASSQEGHSPLHF
>TRBJ1-2|TRBV6-2/TRBV6-3|few|-
TGTGCCAGCAGTTATCCCCCTCGCGGCAGGGATGGCTACACCTTC
CASSYPPRGRDGYTF
>TRBJ2-1|TRBV6-2/TRBV6-3|-|TRBD2
TGTGCCAGCAGCTCTACACCTAGCGGTACTTACAATGAGCAGTTCTTC
CASSSTPSGTYNEQFF
>TRBJ2-2|TRBV5-4|few|TRBD2
TGTGCCAGCAGCTCAGCGGGGGTGAACACCGGGGAGCTGTTTTTT
CASSSAGVNTGELFF
>TRBJ1-1|TRBV6-2/TRBV6-3|few|TRBD1
TGTGCCAGCAGCCACGGAAGACAGGGATCCACTGAAGCTTTCTTT
CASSHGRQGSTEAFF
>TRBJ2-3|TRBV2|-|-
TGTGCCAGCAGTCAGATGGGGGCGACAGATACGCAGTATTTT
CASSQMGATDTQYF
>TRBJ2-1|TRBV7-2|-|TRBD2
TGTGCCAGCAGCAATAGCGGGGTCTCCTACAATGAGCAGTTCTTC
CASSNSGVSYNEQFF
>TRBJ2-3|TRBV6-5|-|TRBD2
TGTGCCAGCAGCACACCCCGGGCTAGCGGGGGTAGCACAGATACGCAGTATTTT
CASSTPRASGGSTDTQYF
>TRBJ2-1|TRBV5-1|few|-
TGCGCCAGCAGCTTGGTCCATACAGGGCGAGGGTACAATGAGCAGTTCTTC
CASSLVHTGRGYNEQFF
>TRBJ1-3|TRBV20-1|few|-
TGCAGTGCTAGCATCACGATCTCTGGAAACACCATATATTTT
CSASITISGNTIYF
>TRBJ2-1|TRBV7-9|few|-
TGTGCCAGCAGCCTTAACCAACCCAATGAGCAGTTCTTC
CASSLNQPNEQFF
>TRBJ2-1|TRBV6-2/TRBV6-3|-|-
TGTGCCAGCCTCCCTCTACGTGGGGGGGGCCACAATGAGCAGTTCTTC
CASLPLRGGGHNEQFF
>TRBJ1-2|TRBV6-5|many|-
TGTGCCACTCGAAGGGACGGACGCTATGGCTACACCTTC
CATRRDGRYGYTF
>TRBJ2-7|TRBV4-2|few|-
TGTGCCAGCAGCCAAGATCTAATCGACGAGCAGTACTTC
CASSQDLIDEQYF
>TRBJ2-7|TRBV4-2|few|-
TGTGCCAGCAGCCAAGATTCGACCGGCGTATACGAGCAGTACTTC
CASSQDSTGVYEQYF
>TRBJ2-7|TRBV7-2|few|-
TGTGCCAGCAGCCGTAGTGACAGCTACGAGCAGTACTTC
CASSRSDSYEQYF
>TRBJ2-3|TRBV6-6|few|-
TGTGCCAGCAGTTACGGCCGGGGGATCGGGGGTTTCACAGATACGCAGTATTTT
CASSYGRGIGGFTDTQYF
>TRBJ2-7|TRBV20-1|-|-
TGCAGTGCTAGTGCAAGGGCTGAAGGACCCTACGAGCAGTACTTC
CSASARAEGPYEQYF
>TRBJ2-3|TRBV5-1|many|TRBD2
TGCGCCAGCAGCCTAGGACTAGCCACAGATACGCAGTATTTT
CASSLGLATDTQYF
>TRBJ2-1|TRBV4-2|-|-
TGTGCCAGCAGCCAAGATATGCTGGGGAGCAATGAGCAGTTCTTC
CASSQDMLGSNEQFF
>TRBJ2-6|TRBV12-2|few|-
TGTGCAAGTCGCTTATCCCCACATCCCAGGGGGCCCAACTCTGGGGCCAACGTCCTGACTTTC
CASRLSPHPRGPNSGANVLTF
>TRBJ2-3|TRBV4-1|-|-
TGCGCCAGCAGCCAAGATGCCGCGAGTGGCTCGGGCACAGATACGCAGTATTTT
CASSQDAASGSGTDTQYF
>TRBJ2-1|TRBV29-1|-|TRBD1
TGCAGCTACGACAGGGCAAGCAATGAGCAGTTCTTC
CSYDRASNEQFF
>TRBJ2-5|TRBV7-2|-|TRBD1
TGTGCCAGCAGCTTTCAGGGGGCTCGGGAGACCCAGTACTTC
CASSFQGARETQYF
>TRBJ2-4|TRBV2|few|-
TGTGCCAGCAGTTACAGGAGGGGATCGGCCAAAAACATTCAGTACTTC
CASSYRRGSAKNIQYF
>TRBJ1-5|TRBV20-1|few|-
TGCAGTGCACCGGACCCGGTAAGGAATCAGCCCCAGCATTTT
CSAPDPVRNQPQHF
>TRBJ2-2|TRBV7-2|-|-
TGTGCCAGCAGCTTAGCGAAGTACAGGACGAACACCGGGGAGCTGTTTTTT
CASSLAKYRTNTGELFF
>TRBJ2-3|TRBV5-1|-|TRBD1
TGCGCCAGCAGCTTGGGGGACAACAGGGGTCCGTCAGATACGCAGTATTTT
CASSLGDNRGPSDTQYF
>TRBJ2-7|TRBV28|-|-
TGTGCCAGCAGTTCTCGGACTTCAGCCTACGAGCAGTACTTC
CASSSRTSAYEQYF
>TRBJ2-2|TRBV9|many|-
TGTGCCAGCAGCGCGACAAACTCGGACGGGGAGCTGTTTTTT
CASSATNSDGELFF
>TRBJ1-5|TRBV7-8|-|-
TGTGCCAGCAGCTTAAGAGGGCAGGAAGGTCAGCCCCAGCATTTT
CASSLRGQEGQPQHF